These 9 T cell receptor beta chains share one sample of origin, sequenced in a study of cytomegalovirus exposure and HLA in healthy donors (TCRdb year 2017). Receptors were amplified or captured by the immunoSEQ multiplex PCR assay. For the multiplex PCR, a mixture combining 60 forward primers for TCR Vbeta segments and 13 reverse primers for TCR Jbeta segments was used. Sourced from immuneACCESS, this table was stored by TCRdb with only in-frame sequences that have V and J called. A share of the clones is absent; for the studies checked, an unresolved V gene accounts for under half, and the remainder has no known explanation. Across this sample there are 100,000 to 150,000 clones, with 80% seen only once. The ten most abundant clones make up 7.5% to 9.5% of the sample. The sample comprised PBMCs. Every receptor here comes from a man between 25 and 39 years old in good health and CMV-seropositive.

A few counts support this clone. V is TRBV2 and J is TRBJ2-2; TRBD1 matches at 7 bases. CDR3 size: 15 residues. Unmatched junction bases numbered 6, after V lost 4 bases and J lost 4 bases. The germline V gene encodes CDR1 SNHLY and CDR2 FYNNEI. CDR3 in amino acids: CASSVTGSGTGELFF. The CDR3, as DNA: TGTGCCAGCAGTGTGACAGGGTCAGGCACCGGGGAGCTGTTTTTT.

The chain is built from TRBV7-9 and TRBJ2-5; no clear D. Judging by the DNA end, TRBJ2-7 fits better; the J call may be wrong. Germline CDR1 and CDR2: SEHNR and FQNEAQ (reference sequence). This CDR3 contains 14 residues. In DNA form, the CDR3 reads TGTGCCAGCAGCCCGAAAGACATGTCCTACGAGCAGTACTTC. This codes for CASSPKDMSYEQYF.

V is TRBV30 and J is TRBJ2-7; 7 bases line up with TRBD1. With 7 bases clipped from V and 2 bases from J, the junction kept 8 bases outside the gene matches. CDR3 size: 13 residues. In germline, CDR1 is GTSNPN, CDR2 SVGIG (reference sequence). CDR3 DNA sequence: TGTGCCTCTCAGAGGGGGCGAGCCTACGAGCAGTACTTC. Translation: CASQRGRAYEQYF.

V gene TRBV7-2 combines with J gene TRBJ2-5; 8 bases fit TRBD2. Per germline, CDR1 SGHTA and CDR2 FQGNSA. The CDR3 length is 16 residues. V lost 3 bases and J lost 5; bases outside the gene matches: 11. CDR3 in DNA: TGTGCCAGCAGCTTTCTAAGCGGGGGCCGCGCGGAGACCCAGTACTTC. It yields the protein CASSFLSGGRAETQYF.

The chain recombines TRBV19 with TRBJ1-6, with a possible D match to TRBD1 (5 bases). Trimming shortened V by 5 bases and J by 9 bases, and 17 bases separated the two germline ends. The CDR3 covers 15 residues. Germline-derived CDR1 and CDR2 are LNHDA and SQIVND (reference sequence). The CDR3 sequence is CASSEGTEISSPLHF. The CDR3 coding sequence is TGTGCCAGTAGTGAAGGGACTGAGATAAGTTCACCCCTCCACTTT.

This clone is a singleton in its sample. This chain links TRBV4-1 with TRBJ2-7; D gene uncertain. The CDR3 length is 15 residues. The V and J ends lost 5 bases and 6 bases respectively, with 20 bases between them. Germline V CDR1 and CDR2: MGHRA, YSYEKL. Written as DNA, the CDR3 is TGCGCCAGCAGCGAAAACAGTTTCTTTCTCGGCGAGCAGTACTTC. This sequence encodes CASSENSFFLGEQYF.

CDR3 in amino acids: CASSLTNPSSYNEQFF. As DNA, the CDR3 is TGTGCCAGCAGCTTGACAAACCCGAGCTCCTACAATGAGCAGTTCTTC. The chain has TRBV7-6 and TRBJ2-1; no firm D call. CDR3 length equals 16 residues. The V gene lost 3 bases and the J gene lost 0 bases, with 12 bases spanning the gap. The germline gives CDR1 SGHVS, CDR2 FNYEAQ.

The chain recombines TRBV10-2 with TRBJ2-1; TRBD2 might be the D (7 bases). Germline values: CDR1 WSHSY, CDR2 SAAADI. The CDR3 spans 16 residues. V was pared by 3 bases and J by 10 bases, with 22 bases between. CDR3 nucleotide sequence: TGCGCCAGCAGTGAAACATGGGGGGGCCGGTGGGGAGAGCAGTTCTTC. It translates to CASSETWGGRWGEQFF.

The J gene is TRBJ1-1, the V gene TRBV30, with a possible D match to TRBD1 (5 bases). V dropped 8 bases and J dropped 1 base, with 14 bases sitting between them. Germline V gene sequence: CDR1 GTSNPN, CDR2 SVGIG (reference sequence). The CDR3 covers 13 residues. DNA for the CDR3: TGTGCCACCCCCCGAACAGGGAACACTGAAGCTTTCTTT. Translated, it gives CATPRTGNTEAFF.